This T cell receptor (beta chain) was sequenced in a study of blood T cell repertoires in COVID-19. With 1 base removed from V and 0 bases from J, the gap between germline ends came to 11 bases. Germline loops: CDR1 SGHTS, CDR2 YDEGEE. The CDR3 is made up of 15 amino acids. Repertoires were generated with immunoSEQ multiplex PCR, while TCRdb's copy carries only in-frame clones and drops some. The profile shows more than 200,000 clones, about nine tenths of them singletons. The sample was PBMCs or T cells enriched from blood (not recorded which). The chain employs TRBV5-8 and TRBJ2-7; no clear D. The receptor was derived from a man aged 25-45 years in a cohort exposed to, infected with or recovered from COVID-19 (not recorded which). The CDR3 spells CASSLFGPPSYEQYF. For the CDR3, the DNA is TGTGCCAGCAGCTTGTTCGGTCCCCCCTCCTACGAGCAGTACTTC.